This T cell receptor beta chain was observed in a study of cytomegalovirus exposure and HLA in healthy donors. Broader study findings: Indistinguishability led to the exclusion of some V segments, TRBV6-2 and TRBV6-3 included. An analysis done earlier found most TCR beta V segments productive about 87% or about 30% of the time. An analysis that came later showed most CMV-associated TCR beta chains appearing HLA-restricted.

Trimming shortened V by 4 bases and J by 6 bases, and 7 bases separated the two germline ends. The CDR3 contains 13 residues. Germline CDR1 reads MNHNS; CDR2 reads SASEGT. 13 Jbeta primers and 60 Vbeta primers were used for the PCR. Profiled with immunoSEQ multiplex PCR; TCRdb holds only in-frame clones, not every one. The sample records about 120,000 clones, 70% to 80% being singletons. Comments on this clone: No antigen is known for it.

The receptor was derived from a woman aged 45 to 65 in good health and CMV-seropositive. The sequenced material came from PBMCs. The V call is TRBV6-1, the J call TRBJ1-6; D is possibly TRBD1 (6 bases). The CDR3 DNA is TGTGCCAGCAGTGGACAGGCTAATTCACCCCTCCACTTT. Its protein product is CASSGQANSPLHF.